The rows below give T cell receptor beta chains drawn from one sample of a study of OX40 agonist ivuxolimab in advanced cancers. Sequencing used immunoSEQ multiplex PCR; TCRdb keeps in-frame clones, though not all of them. The data hold 120,000 or so clones, with 93% observed a single time. Sequenced here: CD4+ or CD8+ T cells sorted from blood, sampled in a trial of the OX40 agonist ivuxolimab. The receptors derive from an adult with an advanced solid tumor such as melanoma, head and neck, liver or kidney cancer. Both conserved end residues are part of each CDR3. D genes are given only for firm matches. Some rows have no size entry. The others give once, few or many, or a class for an expanded clone.

V gene: TRBV11-1
D gene: .
clone size: .
J gene: TRBJ2-1
CDR3 DNA: TGTGCCAGCAGCCATCAGACCCGCGGGAATGAGCAGTTCTTC
CDR3 protein: CASSHQTRGNEQFF

V gene: TRBV18
D gene: .
clone size: .
J gene: TRBJ1-2
CDR3 DNA: TGTGCCAGCTCACTTCGGAAATTAGACGGTCCCATCCTCCTCTATGGCTACACCTTC
CDR3 protein: CASSLRKLDGPILLYGYTF

V gene: TRBV6-1
D gene: .
clone size: .
J gene: TRBJ2-1
CDR3 DNA: TGTGCCAGCACCTCACTGGTCCACAATGAGCAGTTCTTC
CDR3 protein: CASTSLVHNEQFF

V gene: TRBV11-3
D gene: TRBD1
clone size: .
J gene: TRBJ2-1
CDR3 DNA: TGTGCCAGCAGCTTAGTAACAGGGGGAAATGAGCAGTTCTTC
CDR3 protein: CASSLVTGGNEQFF

V gene: TRBV9
D gene: .
clone size: .
J gene: TRBJ1-3
CDR3 DNA: TGTGCCAGCAGCGTAGCCGGGGGGTTGGGTGGAAACACCATATATTTT
CDR3 protein: CASSVAGGLGGNTIYF

V gene: TRBV7-3
D gene: .
clone size: .
J gene: TRBJ2-3
CDR3 DNA: TGTGCCAGCAGCTTCAGGGGGGCCCCCACAGATACGCAGTATTTT
CDR3 protein: CASSFRGAPTDTQYF

V gene: TRBV23-1
D gene: .
clone size: .
J gene: TRBJ1-6
CDR3 DNA: TGCGCCAGCAGTCAATTCCACAGAGGAGGTTTAGGTTCACCCCTCCACTTT
CDR3 protein: CASSQFHRGGLGSPLHF

V gene: TRBV19
D gene: .
clone size: .
J gene: TRBJ2-5
CDR3 DNA: TGTGCCAGTAGTATAAAGGAGACCCAGTACTTC
CDR3 protein: CASSIKETQYF

V gene: TRBV5-6
D gene: TRBD1
clone size: .
J gene: TRBJ2-2
CDR3 DNA: TGTGCCAGCAGCTTAGGGACAGGGGTTAACACCGGGGAGCTGTTTTTT
CDR3 protein: CASSLGTGVNTGELFF

V gene: TRBV18
D gene: .
clone size: .
J gene: TRBJ2-1
CDR3 DNA: TGTGCCAGCTCACCACCTGGAGACTACAATGAGCAGTTCTTC
CDR3 protein: CASSPPGDYNEQFF

V gene: TRBV5-1
D gene: .
clone size: .
J gene: TRBJ1-2
CDR3 DNA: TGCGCCAGCAGCTTGGTTACAGCCTCCTATGGCTACACCTTC
CDR3 protein: CASSLVTASYGYTF

V gene: TRBV27
D gene: TRBD1
clone size: .
J gene: TRBJ2-2
CDR3 DNA: TGTGCCAGCAGTTTGTTATCTGGACAGGGGGCGGTCGGGGAGCTGTTTTTT
CDR3 protein: CASSLLSGQGAVGELFF

V gene: TRBV25-1
D gene: .
clone size: .
J gene: TRBJ2-2
CDR3 DNA: TGTGCCAGCAGTGATGGGGGGCACGGGGAGCTGTTTTTT
CDR3 protein: CASSDGGHGELFF

V gene: TRBV10-3
D gene: TRBD2
clone size: .
J gene: TRBJ2-3
CDR3 DNA: TGTGCCATCAGTGAGTCCCGAGCGGGGGCCACAGATACGCAGTATTTT
CDR3 protein: CAISESRAGATDTQYF

V gene: TRBV28
D gene: .
clone size: .
J gene: TRBJ1-5
CDR3 DNA: TGTGCCATCTCGGGTAGCGCTTATAGCAATCAGCCCCAGCATTTT
CDR3 protein: CAISGSAYSNQPQHF

V gene: TRBV28
D gene: .
clone size: .
J gene: TRBJ2-7
CDR3 DNA: TGTGCCAGCAAGAGCTCCTACGAGCAGTACTTC
CDR3 protein: CASKSSYEQYF

V gene: TRBV6-1
D gene: TRBD1
clone size: .
J gene: TRBJ2-3
CDR3 DNA: TGTGCCAGCAGTGAACCATTCCGGACAGGATCTAGCACAGATACGCAGTATTTT
CDR3 protein: CASSEPFRTGSSTDTQYF

V gene: TRBV6-5
D gene: TRBD2
clone size: .
J gene: TRBJ2-7
CDR3 DNA: TGTGCCAGCAGTTCCTCTGCGGGGGGGATCTACGAGCAGTACTTC
CDR3 protein: CASSSSAGGIYEQYF

V gene: TRBV5-1
D gene: .
clone size: .
J gene: TRBJ2-3
CDR3 DNA: TGCGCCAGCAGCCTTAGCACAGATACGCAGTATTTT
CDR3 protein: CASSLSTDTQYF

V gene: TRBV5-1
D gene: .
clone size: .
J gene: TRBJ2-3
CDR3 DNA: TGCGCCAGCAGCTTGATAGGGGCCACAGATACGCAGTATTTT
CDR3 protein: CASSLIGATDTQYF

V gene: TRBV6-4
D gene: .
clone size: .
J gene: TRBJ2-1
CDR3 DNA: TGTGCCAGCAGTGACGAGGGAGGTCGCTCCCGCTCCTACAATGAGCAGTTCTTC
CDR3 protein: CASSDEGGRSRSYNEQFF

V gene: TRBV5-8
D gene: .
clone size: .
J gene: TRBJ2-3
CDR3 DNA: TGTGCCAGCAGCTTGGCCGCAGGGGCGGTAGATACGCAGTATTTT
CDR3 protein: CASSLAAGAVDTQYF

V gene: TRBV7-2
D gene: TRBD2
clone size: .
J gene: TRBJ2-5
CDR3 DNA: TGTGCCAGCAGCTTAGCTCAGGGACTAGCGGGAAAAGAGACCCAGTACTTC
CDR3 protein: CASSLAQGLAGKETQYF

V gene: TRBV7-9
D gene: .
clone size: .
J gene: TRBJ2-5
CDR3 DNA: TGTGCCAGCAGCGTACTAGGGACGAGAGAAGAGACCCAGTACTTC
CDR3 protein: CASSVLGTREETQYF

V gene: TRBV27
D gene: TRBD2
clone size: .
J gene: TRBJ2-1
CDR3 DNA: TGTGCCAGCTATGGGGGACTAGGGGCTGAGCAGTTCTTC
CDR3 protein: CASYGGLGAEQFF

V gene: TRBV5-1
D gene: .
clone size: .
J gene: TRBJ2-1
CDR3 DNA: TGCGCCAGCAGCTCGGACAGCTCCTACAATGAGCAGTTCTTC
CDR3 protein: CASSSDSSYNEQFF

V gene: TRBV7-2
D gene: .
clone size: .
J gene: TRBJ2-5
CDR3 DNA: TGTGCCAGCAGCTTAGATCTGGGGACCCAGTACTTC
CDR3 protein: CASSLDLGTQYF

V gene: TRBV7-2
D gene: .
clone size: .
J gene: TRBJ1-1
CDR3 DNA: TGTGCCAGCAGCCCCCAGGGTAGGAACACTGAAGCTTTCTTT
CDR3 protein: CASSPQGRNTEAFF

V gene: TRBV30
D gene: TRBD2
clone size: once
J gene: TRBJ2-5
CDR3 DNA: TGTGCCTGGAGTGTACTAGCGGGGGGCAAAAAGGAGACCCAGTACTTC
CDR3 protein: CAWSVLAGGKKETQYF

V gene: TRBV25-1
D gene: .
clone size: .
J gene: TRBJ1-2
CDR3 DNA: TGTGCCAGCAGTGAGGACGCAGTTAAAGGCTACACCTTC
CDR3 protein: CASSEDAVKGYTF

V gene: TRBV18
D gene: TRBD1
clone size: .
J gene: TRBJ1-5
CDR3 DNA: TGTGCCAGCTCACCACGTTATCTGGGGGCAGGGGGCGCCGATCAGCCCCAGCATTTT
CDR3 protein: CASSPRYLGAGGADQPQHF

V gene: TRBV9
D gene: .
clone size: .
J gene: TRBJ1-1
CDR3 DNA: TGTGCCAGCAGCAGACGGACGGAAAGTGGGACTGAAGCTTTCTTT
CDR3 protein: CASSRRTESGTEAFF

V gene: TRBV6-6
D gene: .
clone size: .
J gene: TRBJ2-7
CDR3 DNA: TGTGCCAGCAGTTACTCGAGTCCGGTCGAGCAGTACTTC
CDR3 protein: CASSYSSPVEQYF

V gene: TRBV7-8
D gene: .
clone size: .
J gene: TRBJ2-3
CDR3 DNA: TGTGCCAGCAGCTTAGGGGGTTTTACAGATACGCAGTATTTT
CDR3 protein: CASSLGGFTDTQYF

V gene: TRBV29-1
D gene: .
clone size: .
J gene: TRBJ2-7
CDR3 DNA: TGCAGCGTTACCTTAGCCTACGAGCAGTACTTC
CDR3 protein: CSVTLAYEQYF

V gene: TRBV25-1
D gene: TRBD1
clone size: .
J gene: TRBJ1-3
CDR3 DNA: TGTGCCAGCAGTGACCCGAGGACAGGGAGGGGAAACACCATATATTTT
CDR3 protein: CASSDPRTGRGNTIYF

V gene: TRBV7-9
D gene: TRBD1
clone size: .
J gene: TRBJ2-5
CDR3 DNA: TGTGCCAGCAGCCAGGGGGGACAGGGGGAAGAGACCCAGTACTTC
CDR3 protein: CASSQGGQGEETQYF